This T cell receptor (beta chain) was identified during a study of graft-versus-host responses after intestinal transplantation. Study information: Multivisceral, liver-intestinal, or isolated intestinal grafts went to recipients.

CDR3 length: 16 residues. Germline CDR1 is LNHDA and CDR2 is SQIVND (reference sequence). V was shortened by 5 bases and J by 0 bases, with 15 bases between the two germline ends. Notes on the study in general: The presence of high graft-versus-host to host-versus-graft clonal ratios in allografts characterized patients with graft-donor T cell macrochimerism.

About this clone itself: Its target is not known.

TCRdb's table, derived via immunoSEQ multiplex PCR, lists solely in-frame clones and lacks some. The sample has over 90,000 clones; 91% are singletons. This sequence originates from a human donor who was the organ donor for an intestinal transplant. Here the sequenced sample was unstimulated CD4+ T cells sorted from spleen or lymph node cells, taken before transplant. The chain recombines TRBV19 with TRBJ2-3; tentative D call: TRBD2 (6 bases). The CDR3 sequence: CASSSITGVSTDTQYF. CDR3 bases: TGTGCCAGTAGTTCCATAACGGGGGTCAGCACAGATACGCAGTATTTT.